Listed here is a single T cell receptor (beta chain). Its matching antigen is unknown. This table comes from immunoSEQ multiplex PCR, and its TCRdb copy is limited to in-frame clones, with some not included. The table lists 89,000 or so clones, about 86% of them singletons. Second-dose intervals of approximately 4 or approximately 12 weeks were pooled. The source of the sample is a study of T cell responses to AZD1222 COVID-19 vaccine. Study-wide findings and caveats: Regions 160-218 and 743-854 dominated among vaccine-associated CD4 TCRs spanning spike.

J was trimmed by 4 bases and V by 6 bases; bases with no gene match: 11. This CDR3 comprises 16 residues. Germline values: CDR1 ENHRY, CDR2 SYGVKD. The sample was peripheral blood, taken 28 days after the second AZD1222 dose. The chain uses TRBV10-3 and TRBJ2-3; 9 bases align to TRBD2. The TCR comes from an adult who received the AZD1222 COVID-19 vaccine. Written as DNA, the CDR3 is TGTGCCATCAGCCGCCCGGCGCGGGAGGGTGCAGATACGCAGTATTTT. As protein: CAISRPAREGADTQYF.